The 25 T cell receptor beta chains below come from one sample, sequenced in a study of monozygotic twins with cystic fibrosis. The data were produced by immunoSEQ multiplex PCR, yet TCRdb's version contains in-frame clones alone and is incomplete. The profile shows about 30,000 clones, roughly nine tenths of them singletons. The sample taken for sequencing was blood. The receptor set was obtained from a girl aged 2 to 9 with cystic fibrosis.

The chain carries TRBV28 and TRBJ2-1, with 8 bases fitting TRBD2. The CDR3 length is 13 residues. Germline values: CDR1 MDHEN, CDR2 SYDVKM. V shed 8 bases and J 6 bases; nucleotides not matched to a gene: 6. CDR3 protein: CASAGLVSNEQFF. As DNA, the CDR3 is TGTGCCAGCGCGGGACTAGTAAGCAATGAGCAGTTCTTC.

This clone was detected once. J is TRBJ1-2 and V is TRBV19, with D possibly being TRBD1 (6 bases). CDR1 is LNHDA, CDR2 SQIVND, per germline (reference sequence). Trimming cost V 6 bases and J 0 bases, with 11 bases left between them. This CDR3 is built from 14 residues. CDR3 coding DNA: TGTGCCAGTAGCCCCGGGACAACTAACTATGGCTACACCTTC. This codes for CASSPGTTNYGYTF.

The chain combines TRBV7-3 with TRBJ2-3; no clear D. The ends were cut back, 4 bases at V and 5 bases at J, with 16 bases in the middle. Germline CDR1 reads SGHTA; CDR2 reads FQGTGA. This CDR3 contains 15 residues. The CDR3 DNA reads TGTGCCAGCAGCTCTGCAACCGGTGGAAAAGATACGCAGTATTTT. Its translation: CASSSATGGKDTQYF.

V and J are TRBV14 and TRBJ2-5; possible D gene TRBD1, 6 bases. V was shortened by 3 bases and J by 4 bases, with 9 bases between the two germline ends. From germline, CDR1 is SGHDN and CDR2 FVKESK. The CDR3 is 13 amino acids. In DNA form, the CDR3 reads TGTGCCAGCAGCCACTGGGACACAGAGACCCAGTACTTC. This gives the protein CASSHWDTETQYF.

The CDR3 loop reads CASSDPRDGTYEQYF. The CDR3 DNA follows: TGTGCCAGCAGTGACCCCAGGGACGGAACCTACGAGCAGTACTTC. The V gene is TRBV25-1, the J gene TRBJ2-7; either TRBD1 or TRBD2 may fit D (5 bases each). CDR1 is MGHDK and CDR2 is SYGVNS in the germline V gene. V dropped 3 bases and J dropped 2 bases, with 14 bases sitting between them. The CDR3 is 15 amino acids.

V usage is TRBV25-1 and J usage is TRBJ1-1; 8 positions match TRBD1. V shed 3 bases, J shed 7 bases, and the junction held 10 bases outside the gene matches. Germline V CDR1 and CDR2: MGHDK, SYGVNS. CDR3 length: 15 residues. CDR3 amino acids: CASSEIGSDRGEAFF. For the CDR3, the DNA is TGTGCCAGCAGTGAGATAGGTTCCGACAGGGGTGAAGCTTTCTTT.

This chain links TRBV4-2 with TRBJ2-5; TRBD2 aligns across 9 bases. This CDR3 spans 15 amino acids. Trimming at V came to 3 bases and at J to 2 bases, leaving 4 bases not matched to a gene. Germline V gives CDR1 LGHNA, CDR2 YNFKEQ. In DNA, the CDR3 is TGTGCCAGCAGCCACCCCCTAGCGGGGCAAGAGACCCAGTACTTC. This translates into CASSHPLAGQETQYF.

The rearrangement links TRBV15 to TRBJ2-7; weak D call: TRBD2 (6 bases). V was cut by 0 bases and J by 7 bases, with 19 bases left in between. This CDR3 region has 16 residues. Germline V gene sequence: CDR1 LNHNV, CDR2 YYDKDF (reference sequence). Here the CDR3 DNA reads TGTGCCACCAGCAGAGATCTGGGCCAGCGGGCTACTGAGCAGTACTTC. It translates to CATSRDLGQRATEQYF.

The genes are TRBV7-6 and TRBJ2-1; TRBD1 matches 7 bases. V gave up 2 bases and J gave up 2 bases; unmatched junction bases: 3. The length of the CDR3 is 15 residues. Germline assignment: CDR1 SGHVS and CDR2 FNYEAQ. CDR3 sequence (DNA): TGTGCCAGCAGCTTACCAGGGGGAGCCTACAATGAGCAGTTCTTC. It is translated as CASSLPGGAYNEQFF.

This chain joins TRBV2 and TRBJ1-1; 9 nucleotides agree with TRBD1. The CDR3 covers 16 residues. Germline loops: CDR1 SNHLY, CDR2 FYNNEI. J gave up 5 bases and V 3 bases, and 10 bases lay outside the gene matches. CDR3: CASSDDSGTGTTEAFF. The CDR3 DNA follows: TGTGCCAGCAGTGATGACTCCGGGACAGGGACGACTGAAGCTTTCTTT.

The genes are TRBV2 and TRBJ1-2; 7 bases fit TRBD1. The CDR3 sequence is 14 residues long. V lost 4 bases to trimming and J lost 4 bases; unmatched junction nucleotides: 6. The germline V gene encodes CDR1 SNHLY and CDR2 FYNNEI. Here the CDR3 DNA reads TGTGCCAGCAGTGGAGACAGGGAGGCCTATGGCTACACCTTC. Translation: CASSGDREAYGYTF.

This chain uses TRBV9 with TRBJ2-7, with TRBD2 matching 7 bases. Losses at the gene ends were 0 bases for V and 1 base for J; bases not matched to a gene: 4. CDR3 length equals 15 residues. Germline V gives CDR1 SGDLS, CDR2 YYNGEE. DNA of the CDR3: TGTGCCAGCAGCGTAGGGACTAGTGGGTCCTACGAGCAGTACTTC. Its protein product is CASSVGTSGSYEQYF. The whole variable domain, filled in from reference TRBV9 and TRBJ2-7, reads DSGVTQTPKHLITATGQRVTLRCSPRSGDLSVYWYQQSLDQGLQFLIQYYNGEERAKGNILERFSAQQFPDLHSELNLSSLELGDSALYFCASSVGTSGSYEQYFGPGTRLTVT.

The rearrangement joins TRBV20-1 to TRBJ1-2; D might be TRBD1 (5 bases). The CDR3 is made up of 10 amino acids. CDR1 is DFQATT and CDR2 is SNEGSKA in the germline V gene (reference sequence). V was cut by 6 bases and J by 8 bases, with 10 bases left in between. This CDR3 is CSATGGGYTF. CDR3 sequence (DNA): TGCAGTGCGACCGGGGGGGGCTACACCTTC.

The gene calls are TRBV6-6 and TRBJ2-7, with 7 nucleotides matching TRBD2. V shed 1 base and J 2 bases; nucleotides not matched to a gene: 5. CDR1 is MNHNY and CDR2 is SVGAGI in the germline V gene (reference sequence). The CDR3 covers 15 residues. CDR3 sequence: CASSYFRAGPYEQYF. The CDR3 nucleotides are TGTGCCAGCAGTTACTTCCGAGCGGGGCCCTACGAGCAGTACTTC.

This clone was recorded once. The genes are TRBV2 and TRBJ1-5; 7 bases line up with TRBD1. Germline V lookup: CDR1 SNHLY, CDR2 FYNNEI. There are 17 residues in the CDR3. V lost 4 bases, J lost 0 bases, and 9 bases stayed unmatched. The CDR3 nucleotides read TGTGCCAGCAGTGTTACCCGGGACAGCTATAGCAATCAGCCCCAGCATTTT. This translates into CASSVTRDSYSNQPQHF.

V gene TRBV5-4 combines with J gene TRBJ2-5; TRBD1 aligns across 9 bases. J was trimmed by 4 bases and V by 5 bases; bases with no gene match: 9. The CDR3 has 15 residues. Germline CDR1 reads SGHNT; CDR2 reads YYREEE (reference sequence). The CDR3 sequence is CASSPGQGAGETQYF. CDR3 nucleotides: TGTGCCAGCAGTCCGGGACAGGGCGCCGGAGAGACCCAGTACTTC.

This clone was seen more than once but under ten times. The chain employs TRBV7-9 and TRBJ1-5; D is unresolved. The V end was cut by 5 bases, the J end by 0 bases, with 5 bases between. Germline CDR1 and CDR2: SEHNR and FQNEAQ (reference sequence). This CDR3 spans 13 amino acids. CDR3 in DNA: TGTGCCAGCAGCCGGGATAGCAATCAGCCCCAGCATTTT. It encodes CASSRDSNQPQHF.

The chain has TRBV15 and TRBJ2-7, with D maybe TRBD1 (6 bases). Germline CDR1 reads LNHNV; CDR2 reads YYDKDF (reference sequence). Trimming removed 0 bases at V and 2 bases at J, with 17 bases between. CDR3 size: 17 residues. In DNA form, the CDR3 reads TGTGCCACCAGCAGAGATTCAAGTTTACAGGGCGCCTACGAGCAGTACTTC. Protein sequence: CATSRDSSLQGAYEQYF.

This clone was picked up one time. The rearrangement uses TRBV5-1 and TRBJ2-2, with D perhaps TRBD1 (6 bases). This CDR3 region has 15 residues. CDR1 SGHRS and CDR2 YFSETQ come from the germline V gene. The V end was cut by 2 bases, the J end by 0 bases, with 8 bases between. The CDR3 is CASSFWTANTGELFF. The CDR3 coding sequence is TGCGCCAGCAGCTTCTGGACAGCGAACACCGGGGAGCTGTTTTTT.

The V call is TRBV5-6, the J call TRBJ2-7; D might be TRBD1 or TRBD2, each matching 5 bases. Trimming cost V 0 bases and J 4 bases, with 17 bases left between them. CDR1 and CDR2 (germline): SGHDT, YYEEEE. The CDR3 has 16 amino acids. The CDR3 protein is CASSLGRPRAWYEQYF. The CDR3 DNA sequence: TGTGCCAGCAGCTTGGGGAGGCCCAGGGCTTGGTACGAGCAGTACTTC. Looking up the rest from reference TRBV5-6 and TRBJ2-7 gives the full variable domain: DAGVTQSPTHLIKTRGQQVTLRCSPKSGHDTVSWYQQALGQGPQFIFQYYEEEERQRGNFPDRFSGHQFPNYSSELNVNALLLGDSALYLCASSLGRPRAWYEQYFGPGTRLTVT.

This chain connects TRBV29-1 to TRBJ2-5; TRBD1 or TRBD2 may be the D gene (5 bases each). This CDR3 has 13 amino acids. Deletions cut 4 bases from V and 5 bases from J, with 14 bases between. Germline-derived CDR1 and CDR2 are SQVTM and ANQGSEA. This chain's CDR3 is CSVAGAGGETQYF. CDR3 in DNA: TGCAGCGTTGCTGGGGCAGGCGGGGAGACCCAGTACTTC.

The chain joins TRBV5-4 to TRBJ2-7, with 10 bases matching TRBD2. J was trimmed by 4 bases and V by 3 bases; bases with no gene match: 7. This CDR3 spans 15 amino acids. The germline CDR1 and CDR2 sequences are SGHNT and YYREEE (reference sequence). The CDR3, as DNA: TGTGCCAGCAGCTCTAGCGGGGGAAACACTTACGAGCAGTACTTC. This encodes CASSSSGGNTYEQYF.

The V and J genes are TRBV5-5 and TRBJ2-7; D is unresolved. CDR1 is SGHKS, CDR2 YYEKEE, per germline (reference sequence). This CDR3 is 12 amino acids long. V shed 3 bases and J shed 9 bases, with 13 bases lying between them. The CDR3 sequence is CASSSPLKVQYF. The CDR3 DNA sequence: TGTGCCAGCAGCTCCCCCCTCAAGGTGCAGTACTTC.

CDR3 residues: CASSLARTGDYLYEQYF. Written as DNA, the CDR3 is TGTGCCAGCAGCTTGGCCAGGACGGGGGACTATCTCTACGAGCAGTACTTC. The chain couples TRBV5-4 to TRBJ2-7; 7 bases map to TRBD2. Germline-derived CDR1 and CDR2 are SGHNT and YYREEE (reference sequence). After removal of 0 bases from V and 3 bases from J, the junction contained 12 bases not matched to a gene. The CDR3 length is 17 residues.

The chain employs TRBV29-1 and TRBJ1-1, with D tentatively TRBD1 (6 bases). Germline V lookup: CDR1 SQVTM, CDR2 ANQGSEA. Between the trimmed V and J ends, which lost 4 bases and 10 bases, there was a span of 25 bases. The CDR3 contains 15 residues. CDR3 nucleotides: TGCAGCGTTGTTGTGGGGGGGGGCCCGACAACCCGAGCTTTCTTT. It codes for CSVVVGGGPTTRAFF. Looking up the rest from reference TRBV29-1 and TRBJ1-1 gives the full variable domain: SAVISQKPSRDICQRGTSLTIQCQVDSQVTMMFWYRQQPGQSLTLIATANQGSEATYESGFVIDKFPISRPNLTFSTLTVSNMSPEDSSIYLCSVVVGGGPTTRAFFGQGTRLTVV.